The 16 T cell receptor beta chains in this list originate from one sample, sequenced in a study of CD4+ T cells in melanoma (dated 2022 in TCRdb). Receptor libraries were prepared by the immunoSEQ multiplex PCR assay. TCRdb stores this immuneACCESS table with in-frame sequences only. Part of the clones is absent; in the studies checked, under half of the shortfall reflects unresolved V genes, and no reason is known for the rest. The sample yields more than 20,000 clones; roughly 87% were counted once. The top ten clones comprise approximately 4% of the sample. Source material: cells from a culture (not recorded whether cultured in vitro). These receptors were obtained from a human donor with melanoma.

J is TRBJ1-1 and V is TRBV7-6; D uncertain. Germline CDR1 and CDR2: SGHVS and FNYEAQ. The CDR3 length is 13 residues. V was trimmed by 4 bases and J by 2 bases, leaving 8 bases between them. This CDR3 is CASSYYRNTEAFF. The CDR3 bases are TGTGCCAGCAGCTATTACAGAAACACTGAAGCTTTCTTT. The full variable domain, in which reference TRBV7-6 and TRBJ1-1 provide the parts outside the CDR3, is GAGVSQSPRYKVTKRGQDVALRCDPISGHVSLYWYRQALGQGPEFLTYFNYEAQQDKSGLPNDRFSAERPEGSISTLTIQRTEQRDSAMYRCASSYYRNTEAFFGQGTRLTVV.

The chain combines TRBV27 with TRBJ2-6; 9 bases match TRBD1. This CDR3 contains 19 residues. From germline, CDR1 is MNHEY and CDR2 SMNVEV (reference sequence). The V segment lost 3 bases and the J segment 3 bases; nucleotides outside the gene matches: 12. The CDR3 coding sequence is TGTGCCAGCAGTTTGTGGTATGTGGACAGGGGTGGTGGGGCCAACGTCCTGACTTTC. This encodes CASSLWYVDRGGGANVLTF.

The rearrangement links TRBV13 to TRBJ2-7; the match to TRBD2 covers 8 bases. J gave up 2 bases and V 3 bases, and 0 bases lay outside the gene matches. The CDR3 spans 13 residues. Per the germline V gene, CDR1 is PRHDT and CDR2 is FYEKMQ (reference sequence). CDR3 protein: CASSLGLAYEQYF. The CDR3 DNA reads TGTGCCAGCAGCTTGGGACTAGCCTACGAGCAGTACTTC.

A single count supports this clone. The chain recombines TRBV7-9 with TRBJ2-1; D unclear. There are 13 residues in the CDR3. The germline V and J ends were trimmed by 1 base and 12 bases, with 13 bases remaining between them. Germline values: CDR1 SEHNR, CDR2 FQNEAQ (reference sequence). The CDR3 DNA sequence: TGTGCCAGCAGCTTAGAAGCTAGGGTTTGGCAGTTCTTC. It encodes CASSLEARVWQFF.

The gene calls are TRBV15 and TRBJ2-1, with 7 bases lining up with TRBD1. Germline V gene data show CDR1 as LNHNV and CDR2 as YYDKDF (reference sequence). The CDR3 length is 17 residues. Trimming at V came to 1 base and at J to 6 bases, leaving 12 bases not matched to a gene. CDR3 amino acids: CATSRVPGQLYRNEQFF. The CDR3 DNA reads TGTGCCACCAGCAGAGTACCGGGACAGCTCTACCGCAATGAGCAGTTCTTC.

CDR3 protein: CASSHSRSGATQYF. CDR3 coding DNA: TGTGCCAGTAGCCATTCGCGGAGCGGGGCTACGCAGTATTTT. The chain couples TRBV19 to TRBJ2-3; 7 bases align to TRBD2. The CDR3 runs 14 residues. Germline values: CDR1 LNHDA, CDR2 SQIVND (reference sequence). V was pared by 6 bases and J by 8 bases, with 11 bases of the junction left unmatched.

The rearrangement links TRBV5-4 to TRBJ1-2, with 7 bases identical to TRBD1. This CDR3 spans 16 amino acids. V lost 0 bases, J lost 5 bases, and 10 bases stayed unmatched. The germline V gene encodes CDR1 SGHNT and CDR2 YYREEE (reference sequence). CDR3 coding DNA: TGTGCCAGCAGCTTGGGCGGGGCAGGGGGGCTTTATGGCTACACCTTC. Translating gives CASSLGGAGGLYGYTF.

CDR3 residues: CASSSDGTGKAFF. The CDR3 DNA reads TGTGCCAGCAGCTCAGACGGGACGGGAAAAGCTTTCTTT. This chain links TRBV11-2 with TRBJ1-1; D perhaps matches TRBD1 (5 bases). Trimming stripped 4 bases from V and 9 bases from J, with 15 bases between. This CDR3 is 13 amino acids long. CDR1 and CDR2 (germline): SGHAT, FQNNGV.

CDR3 amino acids: CASSTLKGFQETQYF. In DNA form, the CDR3 reads TGTGCCAGCAGCACCCTGAAGGGGTTCCAAGAGACCCAGTACTTC. The chain uses TRBV5-4 and TRBJ2-5; D is possibly TRBD1 (5 bases). V lost 4 bases and J 1 base, leaving 14 bases between the germline ends. This CDR3 comprises 15 residues. Germline CDR1 SGHNT, CDR2 YYREEE (reference sequence). Full variable domain (remainder filled in from reference TRBV5-4 and TRBJ2-5): ETGVTQSPTHLIKTRGQQVTLRCSSQSGHNTVSWYQQALGQGPQFIFQYYREEENGRGNFPPRFSGLQFPNYSSELNVNALELDDSALYLCASSTLKGFQETQYFGPGTRLLVL.

The V gene is TRBV14, the J gene TRBJ2-3; TRBD2 might be the D (7 bases). The CDR3 extends over 14 amino acids. V was clipped by 4 bases and J by 6 bases, with 14 bases between them. CDR1 SGHDN and CDR2 FVKESK come from the germline V gene. CDR3 sequence reads: CASSRFSGGDTQYF. Written as DNA, the CDR3 is TGTGCCAGCAGCCGATTTTCGGGGGGCGATACGCAGTATTTT.

This chain connects TRBV6-5 to TRBJ1-1, with D hard to call. Germline V lookup: CDR1 MNHEY, CDR2 SVGAGI. The CDR3 length is 13 residues. The germline V and J ends were trimmed by 5 bases and 3 bases, with 10 bases remaining between them. The CDR3 region has the DNA TGTGCCAGCAGTCGGTCGCAGGACACTGAAGCTTTCTTT. This translates into CASSRSQDTEAFF.

The rearrangement uses TRBV2 and TRBJ2-1; D possibly corresponds to TRBD2 (5 bases). V lost 6 bases and J lost 6, with 15 bases in between. Germline-derived CDR1 and CDR2 are SNHLY and FYNNEI. The CDR3 totals 14 residues. CDR3 sequence: CASRDQEAINEQFF. The CDR3 DNA sequence: TGTGCCAGCAGGGACCAGGAGGCGATCAATGAGCAGTTCTTC.

The rearrangement joins TRBV2 to TRBJ1-1; D may be TRBD1 (6 bases). CDR3 length: 12 residues. From germline, CDR1 is SNHLY and CDR2 FYNNEI. V gave up 6 bases and J gave up 7 bases, with 12 bases separating them. CDR3 in amino acids: CASSGIQGEAFF. The DNA of the CDR3 is TGTGCCAGCAGCGGGATACAGGGTGAAGCTTTCTTT.

The chain uses TRBV7-6 and TRBJ2-3; D ambiguous. Germline V gene data show CDR1 as SGHVS and CDR2 as FNYEAQ. Trimming removed 2 bases from V and 6 bases from J, with 18 bases in between. CDR3 length: 16 amino acids. Written as DNA, the CDR3 is TGTGCCAGCAGCTTATCGATGCCAGCTCATGGGGATACGCAGTATTTT. It codes for CASSLSMPAHGDTQYF.

This chain connects TRBV5-4 to TRBJ1-2; no clear D. CDR3 length: 13 residues. Germline lookup yields CDR1 SGHNT and CDR2 YYREEE (reference sequence). V lost 2 bases, J lost 0 bases, and 5 bases lay in between. The CDR3 loop reads CASSFLSNYGYTF. CDR3 bases: TGTGCCAGCAGCTTTCTGTCTAACTATGGCTACACCTTC.

This clone was picked up a small number of times. The chain uses TRBV7-3 and TRBJ2-3; D may be TRBD1 or TRBD2 (5 bases each). Trimming removed 3 bases from V and 6 bases from J, with 10 bases in between. The germline CDR1 and CDR2 sequences are SGHTA and FQGTGA. The CDR3 consists of 13 residues. CDR3 in DNA: TGTGCCAGCAGCTTGGGATGGGGGGATACGCAGTATTTT. It specifies CASSLGWGDTQYF.